This T cell receptor (beta chain) was profiled in a study of blood T cell repertoires in COVID-19. As for the study in general: There were acute and convalescent COVID-19 samples, and they came from the United States, Italy and Spain.

Generated by immunoSEQ multiplex PCR, the TCRdb table keeps only in-frame clones and is missing some. The sample includes some 400,000 clones, roughly nine tenths of them seen just once. Cohorts were based on clinical histories the participants reported. Shortly before study entry, within 2 weeks, exposed participants had met a COVID-19 case. This CDR3 has 15 residues. Specimen: PBMCs or T cells enriched from blood (not recorded which). This rearrangement joins TRBV7-5 to TRBJ2-5; TRBD2 reflects the table's D call only, with no check against the DNA. TRBV7-5 is a known pseudogene. The TCR originated in a woman in her thirties or forties who had been exposed to COVID-19. CDR3 DNA: TGTGTCAGAAGCTTAAAAGGGGAGGGCGGGGAGACCCAGTACTTC. This encodes CVRSLKGEGGETQYF.